Below, 15 T cell receptor beta chains from the same sample are listed, as sequenced in a study of T cell clonotyping in hematopoietic cell transplantation. Sequencing was performed with immunoSEQ multiplex PCR; in TCRdb, only in-frame clones are kept and a portion is missing. The data hold approximately 75,000 clones, with 85% to 95% observed a single time. Sequencing input: peripheral blood mononuclear cells. The receptors shown here come from a middle-aged man in good health. Some clones in this sample may be carry-over from other donors' samples.

This clone has just one count. The V and J genes are TRBV6-5 and TRBJ2-1; 8 bases map to TRBD1. Germline values: CDR1 MNHEY, CDR2 SVGAGI. The CDR3 runs to 14 residues. With 5 bases clipped from V and 9 bases from J, the junction kept 9 bases outside the gene matches. CDR3 sequence: CASSDRPTGAEQFF. In DNA form, the CDR3 reads TGTGCCAGCAGTGACCGTCCGACAGGGGCTGAGCAGTTCTTC.

The rearrangement joins TRBV6-5 to TRBJ2-1, with D tentatively TRBD1 (8 bases). Trimming removed 11 bases at V and 3 bases at J, with 14 bases between. The CDR3 sequence is 13 residues long. In germline, CDR1 is MNHEY, CDR2 SVGAGI. CDR3 DNA: TGTGCCTCACAGGGGGGGAACTACAATGAGCAGTTCTTC. Residues: CASQGGNYNEQFF.

The V and J genes are TRBV6-5 and TRBJ1-5; D is unresolved. V was cut by 2 bases and J by 5 bases, with 10 bases left in between. Germline V gives CDR1 MNHEY, CDR2 SVGAGI. The length of the CDR3 is 14 residues. CDR3 coding DNA: TGTGCCAGCAGTTACGGGCCGCGGGATCAGCCCCAGCATTTT. This codes for CASSYGPRDQPQHF.

The rearrangement joins TRBV11-2 to TRBJ1-1; D is ambiguous. The germline gives CDR1 SGHAT, CDR2 FQNNGV. The CDR3 contains 17 residues. Trimming took 5 bases from V and 0 from J, leaving 19 bases between them. The CDR3 region has the DNA TGTGCCAGCAGCCGAGATGCGGGGATTATCATGAACACTGAAGCTTTCTTT. Its protein is CASSRDAGIIMNTEAFF.

V usage is TRBV14 and J usage is TRBJ2-2; 8 nucleotides line up with TRBD1. The CDR3 is made up of 17 amino acids. Per germline, CDR1 SGHDN and CDR2 FVKESK. Trimming removed 0 bases from V and 1 base from J; junction bases left unmatched: 4. The DNA for the CDR3 is TGTGCCAGCAGCCAAGATCTACAGGGGGTGAACACCGGGGAGCTGTTTTTT. Translating it yields CASSQDLQGVNTGELFF.

The J gene is TRBJ2-7, the V gene TRBV28; D not certain. Germline V gives CDR1 MDHEN, CDR2 SYDVKM. V gave up 5 bases and J gave up 6 bases, with 14 bases separating them. The CDR3 runs to 13 residues. In nucleotides, the CDR3 is TGTGCCAGCAGTCCAATCCTGGGTCGCGAGCAGTACTTC. Protein: CASSPILGREQYF. The full variable domain, completed using reference TRBV28 and TRBJ2-7, is DVKVTQSSRYLVKRTGEKVFLECVQDMDHENMFWYRQDPGLGLRLIYFSYDVKMKEKGDIPEGYSVSREKKERFSLILESASTNQTSMYLCASSPILGREQYFGPGTRLTVT.

This chain connects TRBV5-1 to TRBJ1-4, with 8 bases matching TRBD1. V lost 5 bases and J lost 7; bases outside the gene matches: 7. The length of the CDR3 is 14 residues. Germline V lookup: CDR1 SGHRS, CDR2 YFSETQ. CDR3 loop: CASSTGGELEKLFF. The CDR3 DNA is TGCGCCAGCAGTACAGGGGGTGAGCTTGAAAAACTGTTTTTT.

The gene calls are TRBV7-3 and TRBJ1-2; D is perhaps TRBD1 (5 bases). CDR3 length equals 15 residues. V lost 5 bases and J lost 8, with 21 bases in between. Germline V CDR1 and CDR2: SGHTA, FQGTGA. As DNA, the CDR3 is TGTGCCAGCAGCCCGTCAGGGTCGGCGGGGACGGGCTACACCTTC. It specifies CASSPSGSAGTGYTF.

J is TRBJ2-2 and V is TRBV4-1; 8 positions agree with TRBD2. From germline, CDR1 is MGHRA and CDR2 YSYEKL. The J segment lost 0 bases and the V segment lost 4 bases, leaving 13 bases of the junction unmatched. The CDR3 totals 19 residues. The CDR3 DNA is TGCGCCAGCAGCCCCGGCGGATTAGCGGGAATCGCGAACACCGGGGAGCTGTTTTTT. Translated, it gives CASSPGGLAGIANTGELFF.

This clone was observed once. V and J are TRBV19 and TRBJ2-7, with TRBD2 matching 7 bases. V dropped 6 bases and J dropped 4; count of bases not matched to a gene: 3. The CDR3 is made up of 12 amino acids. CDR1 is LNHDA and CDR2 is SQIVND in the germline V gene (reference sequence). The CDR3 is CASSPGGYEQYF. The CDR3, as DNA: TGTGCCAGTAGCCCGGGAGGTTACGAGCAGTACTTC.

This chain joins TRBV2 and TRBJ1-4; D possibly corresponds to TRBD1 (5 bases). Trimming left V 8 bases short and J 7 bases short, with 14 bases between. Germline CDR1 is SNHLY and CDR2 is FYNNEI. The CDR3 covers 13 residues. The CDR3 DNA is TGTGCCAGCCGAGAAACGGGGGGTGAAAAACTGTTTTTT. Amino acids: CASRETGGEKLFF.

The J gene is TRBJ2-3, the V gene TRBV27; no firm D call. Looked up from germline, CDR1 is MNHEY and CDR2 is SMNVEV (reference sequence). CDR3 length: 14 residues. V lost 3 bases and J 0 bases, leaving 7 bases between the germline ends. CDR3 DNA: TGTGCCAGCAGTTTCCTCACTAGCACAGATACGCAGTATTTT. This encodes CASSFLTSTDTQYF.

The chain recombines TRBV30 with TRBJ1-5, with 9 bases aligning to TRBD1. The CDR3 totals 13 residues. V dropped 4 bases and J dropped 4; count of bases not matched to a gene: 2. Germline values: CDR1 GTSNPN, CDR2 SVGIG (reference sequence). CDR3 coding DNA: TGTGCCTGGACTGGGACAGGGAATCAGCCCCAGCATTTT. Protein sequence: CAWTGTGNQPQHF.

The chain couples TRBV10-3 to TRBJ1-4; 9 nucleotides agree with TRBD1. This CDR3 is built from 15 residues. The V gene end was trimmed by 2 bases and the J gene end by 7 bases; junction bases not matched to a gene: 5. Germline V lookup: CDR1 ENHRY, CDR2 SYGVKD. CDR3: CAISEGDRVSEKLFF. DNA for the CDR3: TGTGCCATCAGTGAGGGGGACAGGGTTAGTGAAAAACTGTTTTTT.

The J gene is TRBJ2-1, the V gene TRBV9; 14 nucleotides match TRBD2. The CDR3 has 16 residues. Germline trimming cut 4 bases from V and 4 bases from J; bases unmatched to any gene: 4. Per the germline V gene, CDR1 is SGDLS and CDR2 is YYNGEE. The CDR3 DNA is TGTGCCAGCAGCTCAAGACTAGCGGGAGGGTACAATGAGCAGTTCTTC. Translation: CASSSRLAGGYNEQFF.